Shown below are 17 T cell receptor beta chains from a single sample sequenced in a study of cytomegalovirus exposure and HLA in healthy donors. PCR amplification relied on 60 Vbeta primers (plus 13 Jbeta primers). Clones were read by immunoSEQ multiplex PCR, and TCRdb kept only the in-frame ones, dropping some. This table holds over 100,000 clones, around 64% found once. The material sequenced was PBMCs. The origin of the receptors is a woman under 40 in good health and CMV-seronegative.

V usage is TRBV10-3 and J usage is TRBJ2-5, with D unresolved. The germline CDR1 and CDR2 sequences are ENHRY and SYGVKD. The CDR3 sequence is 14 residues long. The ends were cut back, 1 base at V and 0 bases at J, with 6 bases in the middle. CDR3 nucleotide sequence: TGTGCCATCAGTGAGTTAGCAAACCAAGAGACCCAGTACTTC. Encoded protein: CAISELANQETQYF.

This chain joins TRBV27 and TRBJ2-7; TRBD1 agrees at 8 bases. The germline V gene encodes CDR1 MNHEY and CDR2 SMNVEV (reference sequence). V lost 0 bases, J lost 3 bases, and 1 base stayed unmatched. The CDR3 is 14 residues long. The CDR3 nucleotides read TGTGCCAGCAGTTTATCTGACAGGGGCTACGAGCAGTACTTC. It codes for CASSLSDRGYEQYF.

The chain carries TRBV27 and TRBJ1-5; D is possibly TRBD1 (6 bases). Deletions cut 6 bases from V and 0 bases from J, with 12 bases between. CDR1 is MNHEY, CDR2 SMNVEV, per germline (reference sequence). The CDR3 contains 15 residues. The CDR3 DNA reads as TGTGCCAGCAGCGTAGACAGGTATAGCAATCAGCCCCAGCATTTT. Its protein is CASSVDRYSNQPQHF.

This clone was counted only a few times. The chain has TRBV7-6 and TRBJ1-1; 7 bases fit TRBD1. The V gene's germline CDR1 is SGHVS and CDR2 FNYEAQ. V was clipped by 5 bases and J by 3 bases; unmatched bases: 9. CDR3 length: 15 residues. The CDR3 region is CASSRRDRYDTEAFF. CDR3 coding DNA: TGTGCCAGCAGCCGGAGGGACAGATATGACACTGAAGCTTTCTTT. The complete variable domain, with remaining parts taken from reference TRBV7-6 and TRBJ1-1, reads GAGVSQSPRYKVTKRGQDVALRCDPISGHVSLYWYRQALGQGPEFLTYFNYEAQQDKSGLPNDRFSAERPEGSISTLTIQRTEQRDSAMYRCASSRRDRYDTEAFFGQGTRLTVV.

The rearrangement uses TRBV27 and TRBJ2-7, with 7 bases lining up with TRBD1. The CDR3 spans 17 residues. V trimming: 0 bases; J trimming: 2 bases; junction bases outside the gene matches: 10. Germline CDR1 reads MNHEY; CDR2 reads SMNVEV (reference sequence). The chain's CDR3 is CASSLSQGTSRAYEQYF. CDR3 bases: TGTGCCAGCAGTTTATCACAGGGGACGAGTCGGGCCTACGAGCAGTACTTC.

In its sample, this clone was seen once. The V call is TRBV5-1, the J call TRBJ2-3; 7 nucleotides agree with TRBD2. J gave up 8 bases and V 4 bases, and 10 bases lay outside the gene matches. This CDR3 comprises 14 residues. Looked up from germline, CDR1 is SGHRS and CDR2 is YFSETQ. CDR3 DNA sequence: TGCGCCAGCAGCCCACCGCGGGGCGGGGGTACGCAGTATTTT. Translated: CASSPPRGGGTQYF. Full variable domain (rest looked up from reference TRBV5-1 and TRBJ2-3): KAGVTQTPRYLIKTRGQQVTLSCSPISGHRSVSWYQQTPGQGLQFLFEYFSETQRNKGNFPGRFSGRQFSNSRSEMNVSTLELGDSALYLCASSPPRGGGTQYFGPGTRLTVL.

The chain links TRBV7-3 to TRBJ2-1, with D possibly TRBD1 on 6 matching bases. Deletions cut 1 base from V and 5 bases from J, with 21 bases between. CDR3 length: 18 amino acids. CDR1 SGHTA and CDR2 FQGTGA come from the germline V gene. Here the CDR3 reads CASSLSTGNLPTHNEQFF. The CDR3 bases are TGTGCCAGCAGCTTAAGCACAGGGAATCTACCGACCCACAATGAGCAGTTCTTC.

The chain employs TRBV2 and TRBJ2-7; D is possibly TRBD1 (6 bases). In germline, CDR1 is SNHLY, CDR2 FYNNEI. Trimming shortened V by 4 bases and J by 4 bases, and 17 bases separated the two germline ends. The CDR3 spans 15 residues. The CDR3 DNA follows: TGTGCCAGCAGTGCTACAGGGTCGCTTGGTTACGAGCAGTACTTC. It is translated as CASSATGSLGYEQYF.

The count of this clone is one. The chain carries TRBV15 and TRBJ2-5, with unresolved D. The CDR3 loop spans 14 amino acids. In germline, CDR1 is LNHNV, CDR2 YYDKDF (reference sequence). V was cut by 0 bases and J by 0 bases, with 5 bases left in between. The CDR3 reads CATSRDLYQETQYF. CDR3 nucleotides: TGTGCCACCAGCAGAGATCTGTACCAAGAGACCCAGTACTTC.

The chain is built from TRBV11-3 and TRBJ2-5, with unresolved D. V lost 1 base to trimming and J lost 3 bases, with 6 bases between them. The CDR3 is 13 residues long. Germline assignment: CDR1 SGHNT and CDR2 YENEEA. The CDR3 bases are TGTGCCAGCAGCTTAGCCAGCGAAGAGACCCAGTACTTC. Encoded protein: CASSLASEETQYF. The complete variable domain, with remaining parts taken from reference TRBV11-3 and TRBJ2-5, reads EAGVVQSPRYKIIEKKQPVAFWCNPISGHNTLYWYLQNLGQGPELLIRYENEEAVDDSQLPKDRFSAERLKGVDSTLKIQPAELGDSAVYLCASSLASEETQYFGPGTRLLVL.

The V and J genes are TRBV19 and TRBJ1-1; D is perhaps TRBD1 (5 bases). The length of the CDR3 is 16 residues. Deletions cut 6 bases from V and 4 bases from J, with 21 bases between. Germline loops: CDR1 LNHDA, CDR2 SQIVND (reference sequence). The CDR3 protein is CASRTLGGSVTTEAFF. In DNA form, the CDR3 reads TGTGCCAGTAGGACCTTGGGGGGATCGGTGACCACTGAAGCTTTCTTT.

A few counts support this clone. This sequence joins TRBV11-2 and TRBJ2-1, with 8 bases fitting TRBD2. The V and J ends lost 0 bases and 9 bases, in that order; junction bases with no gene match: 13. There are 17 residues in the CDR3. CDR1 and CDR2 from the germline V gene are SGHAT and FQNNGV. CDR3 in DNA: TGTGCCAGCAGCTTAGATCCTAGCGGGTCGGTGATTTCTGAGCAGTTCTTC. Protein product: CASSLDPSGSVISEQFF.

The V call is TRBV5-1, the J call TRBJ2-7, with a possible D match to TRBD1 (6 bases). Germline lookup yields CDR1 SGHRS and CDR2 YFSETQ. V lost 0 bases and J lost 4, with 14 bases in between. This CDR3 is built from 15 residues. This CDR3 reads CASSLDGQIWYEQYF. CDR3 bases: TGCGCCAGCAGCTTGGACGGACAGATTTGGTACGAGCAGTACTTC.

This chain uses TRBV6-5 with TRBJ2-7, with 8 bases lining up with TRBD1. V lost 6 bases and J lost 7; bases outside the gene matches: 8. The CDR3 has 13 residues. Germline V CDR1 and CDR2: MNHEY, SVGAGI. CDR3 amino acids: CASSPDRVIEQYF. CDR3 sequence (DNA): TGTGCCAGCAGCCCGGACAGGGTCATTGAGCAGTACTTC.

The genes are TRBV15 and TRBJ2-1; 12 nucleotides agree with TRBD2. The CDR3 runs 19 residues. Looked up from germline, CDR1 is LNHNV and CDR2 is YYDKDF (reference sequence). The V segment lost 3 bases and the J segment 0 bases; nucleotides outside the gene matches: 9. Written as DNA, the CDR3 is TGTGCCACCAGCAGGACGGGACTAGCGGGTCTGAGCTCCTACAATGAGCAGTTCTTC. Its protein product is CATSRTGLAGLSSYNEQFF.

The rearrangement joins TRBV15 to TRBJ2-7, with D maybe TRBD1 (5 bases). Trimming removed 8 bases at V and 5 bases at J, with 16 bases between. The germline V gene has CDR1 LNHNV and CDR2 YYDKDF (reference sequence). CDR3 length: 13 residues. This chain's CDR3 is CATAQGQWNEQYF. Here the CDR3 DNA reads TGTGCCACCGCCCAGGGCCAGTGGAACGAGCAGTACTTC.

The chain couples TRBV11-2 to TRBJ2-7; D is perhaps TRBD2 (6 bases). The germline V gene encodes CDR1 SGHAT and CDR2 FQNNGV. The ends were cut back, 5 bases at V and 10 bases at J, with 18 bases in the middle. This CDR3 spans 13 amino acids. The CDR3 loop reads CASSVAPTAGQYF. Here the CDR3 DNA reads TGTGCCAGCAGCGTAGCCCCCACGGCGGGACAGTACTTC.